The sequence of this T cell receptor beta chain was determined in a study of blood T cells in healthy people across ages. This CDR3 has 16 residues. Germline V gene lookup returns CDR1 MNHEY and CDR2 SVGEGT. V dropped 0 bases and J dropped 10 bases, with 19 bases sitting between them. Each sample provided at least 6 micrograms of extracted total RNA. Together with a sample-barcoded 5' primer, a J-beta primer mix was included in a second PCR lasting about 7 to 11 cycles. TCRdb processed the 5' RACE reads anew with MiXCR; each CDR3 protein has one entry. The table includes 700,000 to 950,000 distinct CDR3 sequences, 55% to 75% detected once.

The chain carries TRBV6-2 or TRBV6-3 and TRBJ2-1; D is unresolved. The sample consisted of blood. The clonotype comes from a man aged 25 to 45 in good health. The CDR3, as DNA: TGTGCCAGCAGTTACTCAAGAGAGCCCATAAACATCGAGCAGTTCTTC. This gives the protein CASSYSREPINIEQFF.